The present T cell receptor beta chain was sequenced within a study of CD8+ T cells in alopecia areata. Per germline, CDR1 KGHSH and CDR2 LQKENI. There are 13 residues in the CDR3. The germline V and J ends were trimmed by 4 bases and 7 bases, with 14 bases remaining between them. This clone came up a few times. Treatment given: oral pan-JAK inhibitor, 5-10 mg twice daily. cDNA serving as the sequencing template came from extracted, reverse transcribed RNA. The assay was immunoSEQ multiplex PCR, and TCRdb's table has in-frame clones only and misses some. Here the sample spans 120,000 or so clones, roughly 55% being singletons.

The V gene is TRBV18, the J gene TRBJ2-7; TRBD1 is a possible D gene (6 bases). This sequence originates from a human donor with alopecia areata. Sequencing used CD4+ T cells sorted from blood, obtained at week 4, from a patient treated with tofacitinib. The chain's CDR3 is CASSLDSGTEQYF. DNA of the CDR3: TGTGCCAGCTCACTAGACTCCGGGACAGAGCAGTACTTC.